A single sample gave rise to the 23 T cell receptor beta chains below, sequenced in a study of CD8 T cells in Susac syndrome (dated by TCRdb to about 2019). The method behind the library was the immunoSEQ multiplex PCR assay. RNA was extracted using the RNeasy kit, and about 0.45 to 1 microgram was reverse transcribed with random hexamers. TCRdb passed the public sequencing reads through fastp at Q25 and MiXCR, retaining productive beta sequences. Rows are unified per CDR3 protein, each entry keeping the most common DNA and genes. The sample table contains around 300,000 distinct CDR3 sequences; only one count was recorded for just over 90% of them. The top ten clones comprise 0.065% of the sample. Sequencing was done on a sample of CD4+ T cells from PBMCs. These TCRs come from a human donor with multiple sclerosis.

The chain combines TRBV7-8 with TRBJ1-2; D is perhaps TRBD1 (5 bases). V was cut by 1 base and J by 3 bases, with 9 bases left in between. This CDR3 has 14 residues. Germline V gives CDR1 SGHVS, CDR2 FQNEAQ. In DNA, the CDR3 is TGTGCCAGCAGCTTAGAGCTGGGGGACTATGGCTACACCTTC. It is translated as CASSLELGDYGYTF.

The rearrangement uses TRBV2 and TRBJ2-1; 8 bases are shared with TRBD1. V lost 6 bases and J lost 9; bases outside the gene matches: 13. The V gene's germline CDR1 is SNHLY and CDR2 FYNNEI. The CDR3 consists of 15 residues. In DNA form, the CDR3 reads TGTGCCAGCAGCCCCCGGGGCAGGGGGCGTGGTGAGCAGTTCTTC. Residues: CASSPRGRGRGEQFF.

The CDR3 nucleotides are TGTGCCAGCAGTCTCGGGGCCAAGGATTATGGCTACACCTTC. Protein sequence: CASSLGAKDYGYTF. The chain couples TRBV6-2 or TRBV6-3 to TRBJ1-2; maybe TRBD1 (5 bases). In germline, CDR1 is MNHEY, CDR2 SVGEGT. V was trimmed by 5 bases and J by 5 bases, leaving 15 bases between them. The CDR3 loop spans 14 amino acids.

The rearrangement uses TRBV6-5 and TRBJ1-1; D is undetermined. V was shortened by 6 bases and J by 4 bases, with 15 bases between the two germline ends. Per the germline V gene, CDR1 is MNHEY and CDR2 is SVGAGI. The CDR3 runs 14 residues. CDR3 sequence (DNA): TGTGCCAGCAGACGACCCGAAGAGGTCACTGAAGCTTTCTTT. This sequence encodes CASRRPEEVTEAFF.

The gene calls are TRBV18 and TRBJ2-1; a weak D match, TRBD2 (5 bases). CDR1 and CDR2 (germline): KGHSH, LQKENI. The CDR3 contains 16 residues. Trimming removed 3 bases from V and 6 bases from J, with 18 bases in between. CDR3 sequence: CASSPSSGRLLNEQFF. The DNA for the CDR3 is TGTGCCAGCTCACCCTCAAGCGGTAGGCTCCTCAATGAGCAGTTCTTC. The complete variable domain, with remaining parts taken from reference TRBV18 and TRBJ2-1, reads NAGVMQNPRHLVRRRGQEARLRCSPMKGHSHVYWYRQLPEEGLKFMVYLQKENIIDESGMPKERFSAEFPKEGPSILRIQQVVRGDSAAYFCASSPSSGRLLNEQFFGPGTRLTVL.

The rearrangement joins TRBV7-9 to TRBJ2-7, with 8 bases lining up with TRBD1. Germline-derived CDR1 and CDR2 are SEHNR and FQNEAQ (reference sequence). There are 16 residues in the CDR3. Germline trimming cut 2 bases from V and 7 bases from J; bases unmatched to any gene: 13. In DNA, the CDR3 is TGTGCCAGCAGCTTAAACCCGTCGGACAGGGCGGAGGAGCAGTACTTC. Amino acid sequence: CASSLNPSDRAEEQYF.

The chain is built from TRBV9 and TRBJ1-2, with 9 positions matching TRBD1. This CDR3 comprises 14 residues. V trimming: 6 bases; J trimming: 3 bases; junction bases outside the gene matches: 6. The germline V gene encodes CDR1 SGDLS and CDR2 YYNGEE. For the CDR3, the DNA is TGTGCCAGCACTCCGGGACAGGGCTACTATGGCTACACCTTC. Amino acids: CASTPGQGYYGYTF.

This sequence joins TRBV3-1 and TRBJ2-6, with no clear D. Trimming removed 0 bases at V and 2 bases at J, with 5 bases between. Germline V gene sequence: CDR1 LGHDT, CDR2 YNNKEL (reference sequence). The CDR3 runs 15 residues. CDR3 in DNA: TGTGCCAGCAGCCAAGATTTTACTGGGGCCAACGTCCTGACTTTC. Protein product: CASSQDFTGANVLTF.

The V and J genes are TRBV20-1 and TRBJ1-5; tentative D call: TRBD1 (5 bases). This CDR3 contains 13 residues. V was trimmed by 5 bases and J by 0 bases, leaving 8 bases between them. Germline values: CDR1 DFQATT, CDR2 SNEGSKA (reference sequence). CDR3 nucleotides: TGCAGTGCTGCAGGGTATAGCAATCAGCCCCAGCATTTT. This codes for CSAAGYSNQPQHF.

V and J are TRBV28 and TRBJ1-2; 7 nucleotides agree with TRBD1. The germline CDR1 and CDR2 sequences are MDHEN and SYDVKM. V trimming: 8 bases; J trimming: 8 bases; junction bases outside the gene matches: 20. The CDR3 length is 16 residues. In DNA form, the CDR3 reads TGTGCCAGCCGCAACTCCGGGACAGAGATCGGTCGCGGCTACACCTTC. Translation gives CASRNSGTEIGRGYTF.

The chain couples TRBV19 to TRBJ1-2; no definite D call. Between the trimmed V and J ends, which lost 5 bases and 4 bases, there was a span of 11 bases. Germline assignment: CDR1 LNHDA and CDR2 SQIVND (reference sequence). The CDR3 extends over 13 amino acids. In DNA, the CDR3 is TGTGCCAGTAGTGGGAGACTGCTCTATGGCTACACCTTC. The encoded protein is CASSGRLLYGYTF.

This clonotype was counted a few times. V gene TRBV30 combines with J gene TRBJ1-1; D gene uncertain. Germline CDR1 GTSNPN, CDR2 SVGIG (reference sequence). V was clipped by 3 bases and J by 0 bases, with 8 bases between them. The CDR3 consists of 13 residues. The CDR3 DNA reads as TGTGCCTGGAGCCGGGGTCTGAACACTGAAGCTTTCTTT. It translates to CAWSRGLNTEAFF.

The chain uses TRBV7-2 and TRBJ1-6, with a tentative D call TRBD1 (5 bases). CDR3 length: 17 amino acids. V shed 1 base and J shed 6 bases, with 16 bases lying between them. Germline V lookup: CDR1 SGHTA, CDR2 FQGNSA. The CDR3 sequence: CASSLEFGGALNSPLHF. CDR3 bases: TGTGCCAGCAGCTTAGAATTCGGGGGAGCCCTTAATTCACCCCTCCACTTT.

The chain uses TRBV19 and TRBJ2-5, with D perhaps matching TRBD1 (5 bases). The germline V gene encodes CDR1 LNHDA and CDR2 SQIVND (reference sequence). CDR3 size: 11 residues. Deletions cut 5 bases from V and 6 bases from J, with 7 bases between. Written as DNA, the CDR3 is TGTGCCAGTAGTTCAGGGCAGACCCAGTACTTC. It is translated as CASSSGQTQYF.

V gene TRBV19 combines with J gene TRBJ2-7; TRBD2 aligns across 16 bases. This CDR3 has 19 residues. Per germline, CDR1 LNHDA and CDR2 SQIVND (reference sequence). J gave up 2 bases and V 5 bases, and 12 bases lay outside the gene matches. Here the CDR3 reads CASSPTGLGTSGRAYEQYF. The CDR3 DNA reads as TGTGCCAGTAGTCCGACAGGGCTGGGGACTAGCGGGAGGGCCTACGAGCAGTACTTC.

This chain uses TRBV20-1 with TRBJ1-1; 8 bases map to TRBD1. With 0 bases clipped from V and 0 bases from J, the junction kept 12 bases outside the gene matches. From germline, CDR1 is DFQATT and CDR2 SNEGSKA (reference sequence). The CDR3 has 18 residues. In DNA form, the CDR3 reads TGCAGTGCTAGAGATCGCGGCAGGGGGCTACAAATGAACACTGAAGCTTTCTTT. It codes for CSARDRGRGLQMNTEAFF.

The chain joins TRBV7-9 to TRBJ2-7, with D possibly matching TRBD2 (6 bases). The CDR3 loop spans 14 amino acids. Germline V CDR1 and CDR2: SEHNR, FQNEAQ (reference sequence). Trimming took off 5 bases at V and 2 bases at J, with 13 bases between the two ends. CDR3 nucleotides: TGTGCCAGCAGCCCAACGACTAGTCCCTACGAGCAGTACTTC. This encodes CASSPTTSPYEQYF. The full variable domain, completed using reference TRBV7-9 and TRBJ2-7, is DTGVSQNPRHKITKRGQNVTFRCDPISEHNRLYWYRQTLGQGPEFLTYFQNEAQLEKSRLLSDRFSAERPKGSFSTLEIQRTEQGDSAMYLCASSPTTSPYEQYFGPGTRLTVT.

This sequence joins TRBV30 and TRBJ1-2; D gene unclear. The CDR3 loop spans 12 amino acids. V lost 1 base, J lost 4 bases, and 7 bases lay in between. Germline CDR1 is GTSNPN and CDR2 is SVGIG (reference sequence). CDR3 in amino acids: CAWSAPGYGYTF. CDR3 nucleotides: TGTGCCTGGAGTGCGCCAGGCTATGGCTACACCTTC.

V usage is TRBV27 and J usage is TRBJ2-3; the D is unclear. The CDR3 has 15 amino acids. Germline-derived CDR1 and CDR2 are MNHEY and SMNVEV (reference sequence). V dropped 2 bases and J dropped 0 bases, with 9 bases sitting between them. CDR3 nucleotide sequence: TGTGCCAGCAGTTTAGGGCAGCTGAGCACAGATACGCAGTATTTT. It yields the protein CASSLGQLSTDTQYF.

V is TRBV18 and J is TRBJ2-7, with D uncertain. Germline V gene lookup returns CDR1 KGHSH and CDR2 LQKENI. The length of the CDR3 is 13 residues. V was pared by 2 bases and J by 5 bases, with 10 bases between. CDR3 coding DNA: TGTGCCAGCTCACCATTAGGCGGCGACGAGCAGTACTTC. Protein sequence: CASSPLGGDEQYF.

The chain is built from TRBV7-9 and TRBJ1-4; 8 positions match TRBD1. Trimming took 3 bases from V and 8 from J; bases not matched to a gene: 8. The germline gives CDR1 SEHNR, CDR2 FQNEAQ (reference sequence). This CDR3 contains 15 residues. The CDR3 loop reads CASSFPTGGWEKLFF. DNA of the CDR3: TGTGCCAGCAGCTTCCCCACAGGGGGATGGGAAAAACTGTTTTTT.

The chain recombines TRBV11-1 with TRBJ1-1; the D is unclear. Looked up from germline, CDR1 is SGHAT and CDR2 is FQDESV (reference sequence). Trimming shortened V by 0 bases and J by 4 bases, and 6 bases separated the two germline ends. The CDR3 loop spans 13 amino acids. The CDR3 protein is CASSLARATEAFF. As DNA, the CDR3 is TGTGCCAGCAGCTTAGCCCGTGCCACTGAAGCTTTCTTT. The variable domain in full, completed from reference TRBV11-1 and TRBJ1-1, reads EAEVAQSPRYKITEKSQAVAFWCDPISGHATLYWYRQILGQGPELLVQFQDESVVDDSQLPKDRFSAERLKGVDSTLKIQPAELGDSAMYLCASSLARATEAFFGQGTRLTVV.

The chain joins TRBV7-2 to TRBJ2-7; D unresolved. CDR1 is SGHTA, CDR2 FQGNSA, per germline. Trimming took 2 bases from V and 7 from J, leaving 12 bases between them. The CDR3 has 13 residues. The chain's CDR3 is CASSLRRLGEQYF. The CDR3 DNA reads TGTGCCAGCAGCTTAAGACGACTGGGGGAGCAGTACTTC.